This T cell receptor (beta chain) was captured in a study of T cell responses to AZD1222 COVID-19 vaccine. Findings and caveats of the study: Distributed over spike, vaccine-associated CD4 TCRs predominated at 160-218 and 743-854. Baseline antibody screening turned up just a handful of seropositive AZD1222 recipients. Increased Spike-specific TCR breadth and depth were observed after two AZD1222 doses. The donor group comprised mostly white British people and more females; the analysis possibly underestimated clonal diversity.

The CDR3 sequence is 14 residues long. Trimming pared 4 bases from V and 4 bases from J, leaving 14 bases between. The germline gives CDR1 SGHRS, CDR2 YFSETQ. Here immunoSEQ multiplex PCR was the method, and the copy in TCRdb shows in-frame clones only, minus some. This table holds about 92,000 clones, 89% found once. The table lists this clone with a few counts. The antigen is unknown. This TCR derives from an adult in good health. The chain employs TRBV5-1 and TRBJ1-1, with unresolved D. The specimen was peripheral blood, collected on day 0 of AZD1222 vaccination. CDR3 residues: CASSPNKGGTEAFF. DNA for the CDR3: TGCGCCAGCAGCCCCAACAAGGGTGGCACTGAAGCTTTCTTT. The whole variable domain, filled in from reference TRBV5-1 and TRBJ1-1, reads KAGVTQTPRYLIKTRGQQVTLSCSPISGHRSVSWYQQTPGQGLQFLFEYFSETQRNKGNFPGRFSGRQFSNSRSEMNVSTLELGDSALYLCASSPNKGGTEAFFGQGTRLTVV.